The rows below give T cell receptor beta chains drawn from one sample of a study of regulatory T cells in long-lasting Graves disease. TCRdb analysed the multiplex PCR reads with MiXCR anew, one entry per CDR3 protein. The table shows about 310,000 distinct CDR3 sequences, with around 23% occurring only once. The sequenced sample was peripheral blood mononuclear cells (PBMCs), obtained when the disease was refractory, from a patient treated with antithyroid drugs. These receptors all stem from a female donor with Graves disease. The CDR3 runs from the conserved cysteine through the conserved F or W. A D gene is named only where the DNA matches it firmly. The size field is filled for only some rows; it gives once, few, many or a size class.

j_call clone_size v_call d_call cdr3_nt cdr3_aa
TRBJ2-3 . TRBV3-1 . TGTGCCAGCAGCCAAGTCACGGGAAGCACAGATACGCAGTATTTT CASSQVTGSTDTQYF
TRBJ2-1 . TRBV30 TRBD2 TGTGCCTGGAGTTCCCAACTAGCGGGAGGTAATGAGCAGTTCTTC CAWSSQLAGGNEQFF
TRBJ2-5 many TRBV20-1 TRBD2 TGCAGTGCTATTACCAGCCGGGGGGACCAGTACTTC CSAITSRGDQYF
TRBJ2-2 many TRBV11-2 TRBD1 TGTGCCAGCAGCTTATCTTCCTTGGGACAGGGCTTCACCGGGGAGCTGTTTTTT CASSLSSLGQGFTGELFF
TRBJ1-4 many TRBV28 TRBD1 TGTGCCACCCCCCGAGGGACAGGGATCACTGGGGCGCTGTTTTTT CATPRGTGITGALFF
TRBJ2-2 few TRBV5-5 TRBD2 TGTGCCAGCAGCTTCGGACTAGCGGGAGGTGTCGGGGAGCTGTTTTTT CASSFGLAGGVGELFF
TRBJ1-2 many TRBV18 TRBD1 TGTGCCAGCTCACCACCGGGACAGTCCTATGGCTACACCTTC CASSPPGQSYGYTF
TRBJ2-7 few TRBV28 . TGTGCCAGCAGTTTATCCAACAGGGTCGAGCAGTACTTC CASSLSNRVEQYF
TRBJ2-5 many TRBV12-3/TRBV12-4 . TGTGCCAGCAGTTATGTGTCGGGAGTAGAGACCCAGTACTTC CASSYVSGVETQYF
TRBJ2-5 many TRBV2 TRBD1 TGTGCCAGCAGGCTAACAGGGGGCTCAGAGACCCAGTACTTC CASRLTGGSETQYF
TRBJ2-7 many TRBV12-3/TRBV12-4 . TGTGCCAGCAGACCAGGGGGGAAGAGGGGAAATACTGGGGAGCAGTACTTC CASRPGGKRGNTGEQYF
TRBJ2-7 many TRBV6-1 . TGTGCCAGCCGGCAGTCTCAGTCCGCCGAGCAGTACTTC CASRQSQSAEQYF
TRBJ1-2 many TRBV28 . TGTGCCAGCTCAGACAGGCCCAACTATGGCTACACCTTC CASSDRPNYGYTF
TRBJ1-2 . TRBV5-6 . TGTGCCAGCAGCACCGACAGGCTGTCTGGCTACACCTTC CASSTDRLSGYTF
TRBJ2-1 . TRBV6-1 . TGTGCCAGCAGTGAACAGACTTACAATGAGCAGTTCTTC CASSEQTYNEQFF
TRBJ2-7 . TRBV3-1 . TGTGCCAGCAGCATGACGATCGGGACTGCCTACGAGCAGTACTTC CASSMTIGTAYEQYF
TRBJ2-7 many TRBV18 . TGTGCCAGCTCACCACCGGGGGTAGGCGAGCAGTACTTC CASSPPGVGEQYF
TRBJ1-5 many TRBV28 TRBD1 TGTGCCAGCAGTTTATGGGCAGGGGGTATGGATCAGCCCCAGCATTTT CASSLWAGGMDQPQHF
TRBJ1-2 many TRBV28 . TGTGCCAGCACTTCAGGGAAGTGGGGCTACACCTTC CASTSGKWGYTF
TRBJ2-7 once TRBV28 TRBD2 TGTGCCAGCAGCACACTAGCGGGGCATTACGAGCAGTACTTC CASSTLAGHYEQYF
TRBJ2-5 many TRBV11-2 . TGTGCCAGCAGCTTACCGGGACGGTGGGGGGAGACCCAGTACTTC CASSLPGRWGETQYF
TRBJ2-7 . TRBV9 TRBD1 TGTGCCAGCAGCGGGGACAGAGAAGGTTACGAGCAGTACTTC CASSGDREGYEQYF
TRBJ1-1 many TRBV28 TRBD1 TGTGCCAGCAGCAGGCAAGACGAGGGGGCCGGGAACACTGAAGCTTTCTTT CASSRQDEGAGNTEAFF
TRBJ2-7 few TRBV6-2/TRBV6-3 TRBD2 TGTGCCAGCAGTTACTCTAGCGGGAGGGTGTACGAGCAGTACTTC CASSYSSGRVYEQYF
TRBJ1-1 . TRBV19 . TGTGCCAGTAGTATAGATCTATCCAGGGTCAACACTGAAGCTTTCTTT CASSIDLSRVNTEAFF
TRBJ2-5 many TRBV27 . TGTGCCAGCAGTGTCCGTCGCGGGTGGGAGACCCAGTACTTC CASSVRRGWETQYF
TRBJ2-7 . TRBV29-1 TRBD2 TGCAGCGTTAAAGGGACTAGCCTATTGTACGAGCAGTACTTC CSVKGTSLLYEQYF
TRBJ2-5 many TRBV7-2 TRBD2 TGTGCCAGCACTCGATCGGGACTAGCGGGAGAGACCCAGTACTTC CASTRSGLAGETQYF
TRBJ2-7 . TRBV29-1 TRBD1 TGCAGCGTTGTAATCGAGACAGGGCCCTACGAGCAGTACTTC CSVVIETGPYEQYF
TRBJ1-6 many TRBV7-2 . TGTGCCAGCAGAAAACGGGCGAGGAATTCACCCCTCCACTTT CASRKRARNSPLHF
TRBJ2-7 . TRBV28 . TGTGCCAGCAGTTTACCCAGAATAACCTACGAGCAGTACTTC CASSLPRITYEQYF
TRBJ1-4 many TRBV12-3/TRBV12-4 . TGTGCCAGCAGTTTATCCCCCGTGACGGAACTGTTTTTT CASSLSPVTELFF
TRBJ1-2 . TRBV20-1 TRBD1 TGCAGTGCCGCCGGGACAGGGATGAGCTATGGCTACACCTTC CSAAGTGMSYGYTF
TRBJ2-1 few TRBV6-2/TRBV6-3 . TGTGCCAGCAGTCTGTTTCACAATGAGCAGTTCTTC CASSLFHNEQFF
TRBJ2-2 few TRBV10-3 TRBD2 TGTGCCATCAGTGGGTACTCTAGCGGAATGAACACCGGGGAGCTGTTTTTT CAISGYSSGMNTGELFF
TRBJ1-5 few TRBV30 . TGTGCCTGGAGCGGAGGGTACAATCAGCCCCAGCATTTT CAWSGGYNQPQHF
TRBJ1-1 few TRBV19 . TGTGCCAGTAGTAAAGGACGAATAGGGGGCACTGAAGCTTTCTTT CASSKGRIGGTEAFF
TRBJ1-3 . TRBV6-1 . TGTGCCAGCAGCCGGGAAGAAGGGTTTTCTGGAAACACCATATATTTT CASSREEGFSGNTIYF
TRBJ1-5 . TRBV19 TRBD1 TGTGCCGGGGGGACAGGAAACCAGCCCCAGCATTTT CAGGTGNQPQHF
TRBJ2-5 many TRBV6-1 . TGTGCCAGCAGTCCGGGACAGCGGGGTTGGAAGACCCAGTACTTC CASSPGQRGWKTQYF
TRBJ1-2 few TRBV27 TRBD1 TGTGCCAGCAGTTCACTGGACAGGAAATTCTATGGCTACACCTTC CASSSLDRKFYGYTF
TRBJ2-7 many TRBV28 . TGTGCCAGCAGTTTAGGCCCAGGGCTAGCGGAGGGGGACGAGCAGTACTTC CASSLGPGLAEGDEQYF
TRBJ1-6 . TRBV27 TRBD1 TGTGCCAGCAGGTTGACAGGGGGCACCTCACCCCTCCACTTT CASRLTGGTSPLHF
TRBJ1-2 many TRBV5-6 . TGTGCCAGCAGCTTCGGCCAGCTTAACTATGGCTACACCTTC CASSFGQLNYGYTF
TRBJ2-7 many TRBV30 . TGTGCCTGGAGCCACGAAGGCAGGGGAATCGCCTACGAGCAGTACTTC CAWSHEGRGIAYEQYF
TRBJ2-7 . TRBV3-1 . TGTGCCAGCAGCCAAGAGCGCCGGGACTACGAGCAGTACTTC CASSQERRDYEQYF
TRBJ2-7 many TRBV28 . TGTGCCAGCAGCGAACAGGATTACGAGCAGTACTTC CASSEQDYEQYF
TRBJ2-7 few TRBV3-1 . TGTGCCAGCAGCCAGGGGACGGTCAAGTACGAGCAGTACTTC CASSQGTVKYEQYF
TRBJ2-5 few TRBV29-1 TRBD1 TGCAGCGTTGAAGAGTGGGACAGGAGAACCCAGTACTTC CSVEEWDRRTQYF